This T cell receptor (beta chain) originates from a study of blood T cell repertoires in COVID-19. Study-wide context: There were acute and convalescent COVID-19 samples, and they came from the United States, Italy and Spain. T cells, B-cell-depleted T cells, or PBMCs provided the cDNA or gDNA that served as material.

With V trimmed by 3 bases and J by 6 bases, 3 bases remained unmatched. This CDR3 is built from 14 residues. The germline V gene encodes CDR1 SGHVS and CDR2 FQNEAQ. In the source study's methods: Counts of nucleated cells, estimated from reference gene primer amplification, were obtained. The method was immunoSEQ multiplex PCR; TCRdb's version includes in-frame clones alone and lacks a portion of them. From that table come the V and J calls and clone size; the DNA was used to work out D and trimming. Here the sample spans fewer than 50,000 clones, roughly 90% being singletons. This TCR was sampled from a human donor in a cohort sampled during active COVID-19. The sequencing input was peripheral blood. The genes are TRBV7-8 and TRBJ2-4; TRBD2 agrees at 9 bases. The CDR3 DNA sequence: TGTGCCAGCAGCTTTGCGGGAGGGGGAAACATTCAGTACTTC. It yields the protein CASSFAGGGNIQYF.